A single sample gave rise to the 8 T cell receptor beta chains below, sequenced in a study of CD4 T cells in relation to SARS-CoV-2 and coronaviruses. These receptors are not linked to any known antigen. The unexposed donors gave CD4+ T cells in about 2011-2018, prior to COVID-19. The cells were cultured for roughly 11 days before CD4+ T cells were isolated. The method was immunoSEQ multiplex PCR; TCRdb's version includes in-frame clones alone and lacks a portion of them. The table includes about 20,000 clones, 65% to 80% detected once. Sequencing was performed on CD4+ T cells from PBMCs, cultured in vitro. These receptors originate from a human donor in good health.

The chain recombines TRBV19 with TRBJ1-6; D unclear. Trimming pared 10 bases from V and 2 bases from J, leaving 12 bases between. Germline V gives CDR1 LNHDA, CDR2 SQIVND (reference sequence). The CDR3 is made up of 14 amino acids. Here the CDR3 DNA reads TGTGCCACCCAGCCCGGGGCCTATAATTCACCCCTCCACTTT. This codes for CATQPGAYNSPLHF.

This chain joins TRBV4-1 and TRBJ1-5; D is possibly TRBD1 (6 bases). The CDR3 spans 14 residues. V lost 0 bases, J lost 7 bases, and 10 bases lay in between. Germline V gene data show CDR1 as MGHRA and CDR2 as YSYEKL. The CDR3 loop reads CASSQEQGAQPQHF. As DNA, the CDR3 is TGCGCCAGCAGCCAAGAACAGGGAGCCCAGCCCCAGCATTTT.

The CDR3 coding sequence is TGTGCCAGTATCGGTCGTACCCTAGGCTACGAGCAGTACTTC. Protein: CASIGRTLGYEQYF. This chain connects TRBV19 to TRBJ2-7, with D hard to call. The CDR3 is 14 amino acids. Germline CDR1 is LNHDA and CDR2 is SQIVND (reference sequence). Trimming pared 7 bases from V and 3 bases from J, leaving 16 bases between. The whole variable domain, remainder taken from reference TRBV19 and TRBJ2-7, is DGGITQSPKYLFRKEGQNVTLSCEQNLNHDAMYWYRQDPGQGLRLIYYSQIVNDFQKGDIAEGYSVSREKKESFPLTVTSAQKNPTAFYLCASIGRTLGYEQYFGPGTRLTVT.

This clone came up a few times. This chain connects TRBV19 to TRBJ1-5; no clear D. CDR3 length equals 15 residues. Germline CDR1 is LNHDA and CDR2 is SQIVND (reference sequence). Trimming pared 10 bases from V and 7 bases from J, leaving 23 bases between. The chain's CDR3 is CATRPPGRGTQPQHF. CDR3 coding DNA: TGTGCCACTAGGCCGCCGGGCAGAGGCACCCAGCCCCAGCATTTT.

This chain connects TRBV7-9 to TRBJ1-6, with a possible D match to TRBD1 (5 bases). This CDR3 region has 17 residues. Germline V lookup: CDR1 SEHNR, CDR2 FQNEAQ (reference sequence). V was cut by 4 bases and J by 4 bases, with 17 bases left in between. The CDR3 sequence is CASSSTPGLFYNSPLHF. In DNA, the CDR3 is TGTGCCAGCAGCTCAACACCAGGGCTCTTTTATAATTCACCCCTCCACTTT.

The chain links TRBV5-6 to TRBJ2-7; TRBD1 matches at 8 bases. After removal of 5 bases from V and 2 bases from J, the junction contained 6 bases not matched to a gene. This CDR3 is 14 amino acids long. Germline V gene sequence: CDR1 SGHDT, CDR2 YYEEEE. CDR3 nucleotides: TGTGCCAGCAGGGACAGGGTTGTTACCTACGAGCAGTACTTC. This encodes CASRDRVVTYEQYF. The full variable domain, in which reference TRBV5-6 and TRBJ2-7 provide the parts outside the CDR3, is DAGVTQSPTHLIKTRGQQVTLRCSPKSGHDTVSWYQQALGQGPQFIFQYYEEEERQRGNFPDRFSGHQFPNYSSELNVNALLLGDSALYLCASRDRVVTYEQYFGPGTRLTVT.

The chain combines TRBV5-1 with TRBJ2-5, with D maybe TRBD1 (5 bases). The CDR3 has 14 amino acids. V was trimmed by 4 bases and J by 1 base, leaving 11 bases between them. Germline loops: CDR1 SGHRS, CDR2 YFSETQ. This chain's CDR3 is CASSPGHGQETQYF. CDR3 in DNA: TGCGCCAGCAGCCCTGGACACGGCCAAGAGACCCAGTACTTC.

The gene calls are TRBV5-6 and TRBJ1-6; 8 positions agree with TRBD1. Germline CDR1 reads SGHDT; CDR2 reads YYEEEE. J was trimmed by 6 bases and V by 0 bases; bases with no gene match: 14. The CDR3 extends over 19 amino acids. CDR3 in amino acids: CASSLVGGQGRGVNSPLHF. The CDR3 DNA reads TGTGCCAGCAGCTTGGTGGGTGGACAGGGAAGGGGAGTTAATTCACCCCTCCACTTT.